This T cell receptor beta chain stems from a study of cytomegalovirus exposure and HLA in healthy donors. The CDR3 runs to 16 residues. CDR1 is KGHSH and CDR2 is LQKENI in the germline V gene. V shed 3 bases and J 6 bases; nucleotides not matched to a gene: 14. The PCR made use of 60 Vbeta and 13 Jbeta primers. Here immunoSEQ multiplex PCR was the method, and the copy in TCRdb shows in-frame clones only, minus some. This sample's table reports about 32,000 clones. V is TRBV18 and J is TRBJ2-7; 7 positions match TRBD2. Sequencing used PBMCs. The sequence came from a female donor in good health and CMV-seronegative. CDR3 in amino acids: CASSPTGGLGSPEQYF. The CDR3 DNA follows: TGTGCCAGCTCACCGACCGGCGGACTAGGATCCCCCGAGCAGTACTTC.